The TCR beta chain under discussion was sequenced for a study of chemoradiotherapy in HPV16-positive cancers. Profiled with immunoSEQ multiplex PCR; TCRdb holds only in-frame clones, not every one. The sample has about 14,000 clones, 60% to 75% seen once. The CDR3 is 14 residues long. CDR1 MNHNS and CDR2 SASEGT come from the germline V gene. The V gene end was trimmed by 6 bases and the J gene end by 6 bases; junction bases not matched to a gene: 11. The chain joins TRBV6-1 to TRBJ2-7, with 7 positions matching TRBD1. The TCR sequence derives from a human donor with HPV-associated anogenital cancer. The sample was gathered from a patient who underwent chemoradiotherapy. This CDR3 is CASRRTTGTSEQYF. CDR3 DNA sequence: TGTGCCAGCAGAAGAACGACAGGGACATCCGAGCAGTACTTC.